The 10 T cell receptor beta chains below come from one sample, sequenced in a study of cytomegalovirus exposure and HLA in healthy donors (dated by TCRdb to about 2017). The method was the immunoSEQ multiplex PCR assay. A mixture of 60 forward primers for TCR Vbeta segments and 13 reverse primers for TCR Jbeta segments was used in the multiplex PCR. What TCRdb holds here is the immuneACCESS table cut down to in-frame rearrangements. Part of the clones is not present; checked against another copy, under half of the missing clones reflect an unresolved V gene, and the others are unexplained. This sample holds a few hundred thousand clones; more than 80% were observed only once. The ten largest clones take up 2.5% to 3.5% of the sample. The specimen sequenced was PBMCs. The receptors were gathered from a man aged 30-40 years in good health and CMV-seronegative.

The rearrangement links TRBV18 to TRBJ1-5, with unresolved D. Germline loops: CDR1 KGHSH, CDR2 LQKENI. V shed 2 bases and J shed 0 bases, with 5 bases lying between them. CDR3 length: 14 amino acids. This chain's CDR3 is CASSPSYSNQPQHF. The CDR3 DNA reads as TGTGCCAGCTCACCAAGCTATAGCAATCAGCCCCAGCATTTT.

A word on this clone: A read error may produce the germline difference seen at one junction end. The sample holds other DNA sequences that translate to the same CDR3. The V call is TRBV27, the J call TRBJ1-5; perhaps TRBD1 as D (5 bases). This CDR3 is built from 16 residues. Germline CDR1 reads MNHEY; CDR2 reads SMNVEV (reference sequence). DNA for the CDR3: TGTGCTAGCAGTCGCCGGGGGGGAGGCAGCAATCAGCCCCAGCATTTT. It is translated as CASSRRGGGSNQPQHF.

The CDR3 sequence: CASSGVALRSDTQYF. The CDR3 bases are TGTGCCAGCAGTGGGGTCGCACTACGGTCAGATACGCAGTATTTT. The genes are TRBV2 and TRBJ2-3; no definite D call. Trimming took 4 bases from V and 4 from J, leaving 15 bases between them. The CDR3 contains 15 residues. The germline V gene has CDR1 SNHLY and CDR2 FYNNEI.

The J gene is TRBJ2-3, the V gene TRBV5-6; no reliable D call. Germline CDR1 SGHDT, CDR2 YYEEEE. The CDR3 runs 14 residues. The V gene lost 0 bases and the J gene lost 3 bases, with 8 bases spanning the gap. CDR3: CASSLGRITDTQYF. CDR3 DNA sequence: TGTGCCAGCAGCTTGGGCAGAATAACAGATACGCAGTATTTT.

The sample holds a few counts of this clone. This rearrangement joins TRBV6-5 to TRBJ1-1; 7 bases are a match to TRBD1. V was pared by 4 bases and J by 4 bases, with 6 bases of the junction left unmatched. This CDR3 is built from 14 residues. The germline V gene has CDR1 MNHEY and CDR2 SVGAGI. In nucleotides, the CDR3 is TGTGCCAGCAGTTTTCGACAGGGACGCACTGAAGCTTTCTTT. This gives the protein CASSFRQGRTEAFF.

The rearrangement links TRBV7-8 to TRBJ2-1, with 8 bases aligning to TRBD2. With V trimmed by 2 bases and J by 6 bases, 15 bases remained unmatched. CDR1 and CDR2 (germline): SGHVS, FQNEAQ. This CDR3 spans 18 amino acids. The CDR3 DNA sequence: TGTGCCAGCAGCTTACTCCCCAGGATGGCGGGGGGACTCAATGAGCAGTTCTTC. This sequence encodes CASSLLPRMAGGLNEQFF.

The chain uses TRBV6-5 and TRBJ1-2; unclear D gene. Germline V gene data show CDR1 as MNHEY and CDR2 as SVGAGI. V was pared by 0 bases and J by 8 bases, with 13 bases between. The CDR3 runs 14 residues. The CDR3 sequence is CASSYSVEGIGYTF. CDR3 DNA sequence: TGTGCCAGCAGTTACTCTGTTGAGGGTATAGGCTACACCTTC.

The rearrangement uses TRBV9 and TRBJ2-7; 10 positions agree with TRBD2. The V and J ends lost 3 bases and 4 bases, in that order; junction bases with no gene match: 4. CDR1 and CDR2 from the germline V gene are SGDLS and YYNGEE. The CDR3 is made up of 14 amino acids. DNA of the CDR3: TGTGCCAGCAGCGCCAAGGGACTAGCGTACGAGCAGTACTTC. Protein: CASSAKGLAYEQYF.

V is TRBV6-5 and J is TRBJ1-1; 10 nucleotides agree with TRBD1. Germline CDR1 is MNHEY and CDR2 is SVGAGI. V shed 4 bases, J shed 1 base, and the junction held 3 bases outside the gene matches. The CDR3 covers 15 residues. The CDR3 here is CASSSGTGANTEAFF. The CDR3 DNA reads as TGTGCCAGCAGTTCCGGGACAGGGGCGAACACTGAAGCTTTCTTT.

This chain joins TRBV7-9 and TRBJ2-3, with D perhaps TRBD2 (6 bases). CDR3 length equals 17 residues. The germline V and J ends were trimmed by 1 base and 2 bases, with 16 bases remaining between them. Germline CDR1 is SEHNR and CDR2 is FQNEAQ (reference sequence). CDR3 in amino acids: CASSLVLGSGYTDTQYF. Here the CDR3 DNA reads TGTGCCAGCAGCTTAGTCTTGGGTAGCGGCTACACAGATACGCAGTATTTT.